The 21 T cell receptor beta chains given below trace back to one sample, sequenced in a study of stem cell transplantation in POMP-related autoinflammatory disease. Measured with immunoSEQ multiplex PCR; TCRdb has only the in-frame clones, and not every one. The table shows some 9,400 clones, with 79% occurring only once. The specimen comprised CD4+ T cells from PBMCs, sampled after stem cell transplantation. Receptors originate from a human patient with POMP-related autoinflammation and immune dysregulation (PRAID). Some T cells may possibly be graft donor cells.

This rearrangement joins TRBV12-3 or TRBV12-4 to TRBJ2-6; D remains unclear. The CDR3 contains 13 residues. V was shortened by 6 bases and J by 2 bases, with 5 bases between the two germline ends. In nucleotides, the CDR3 is TGTGCCAGCAGGGTTCCTGGGGCCAACGTCCTGACTTTC. The encoded protein is CASRVPGANVLTF.

The V gene is TRBV7-9, the J gene TRBJ2-6; 9 nucleotides agree with TRBD1. Germline V lookup: CDR1 SEHNR, CDR2 FQNEAQ (reference sequence). The CDR3 contains 18 residues. J gave up 0 bases and V 5 bases, and 8 bases lay outside the gene matches. CDR3 protein: CASSRGQGRASGANVLTF. The CDR3 bases are TGTGCCAGCAGCCGGGGACAGGGAAGGGCCTCTGGGGCCAACGTCCTGACTTTC. Based on the CDR3 plus reference TRBV7-9 and TRBJ2-6, the full variable domain is DTGVSQNPRHKITKRGQNVTFRCDPISEHNRLYWYRQTLGQGPEFLTYFQNEAQLEKSRLLSDRFSAERPKGSFSTLEIQRTEQGDSAMYLCASSRGQGRASGANVLTFGAGSRLTVL.

The chain is built from TRBV3-1 (or the pseudogene TRBV3-2) and TRBJ1-1; the D gene is possibly TRBD1 (5 bases). Trimming shortened V by 2 bases and J by 1 base, and 8 bases separated the two germline ends. Germline lookup yields CDR1 LGHDT and CDR2 YNNKEL (reference sequence). The CDR3 extends over 14 amino acids. The CDR3 spells CASSQLRGNTEAFF. The DNA of the CDR3 is TGTGCCAGCAGCCAATTGAGGGGGAACACTGAAGCTTTCTTT.

This clone was observed once. The genes are TRBV19 and TRBJ1-5, with D uncertain. V was cut by 6 bases and J by 7 bases, with 13 bases left in between. The CDR3 contains 13 residues. The germline gives CDR1 LNHDA, CDR2 SQIVND (reference sequence). In DNA form, the CDR3 reads TGTGCCAGTAGCGGGAGTCTTCAGCAGCCCCAGCATTTT. Translated: CASSGSLQQPQHF.

The gene calls are TRBV19 and TRBJ2-5, with 15 bases that match TRBD2. CDR3 length equals 17 residues. Unmatched junction bases numbered 12, after V lost 3 bases and J lost 10 bases. Germline lookup yields CDR1 LNHDA and CDR2 SQIVND (reference sequence). The CDR3 reads CASSIGLAGGPLGGQYF. CDR3 bases: TGTGCCAGTAGTATCGGACTAGCGGGAGGGCCTCTTGGGGGCCAGTACTTC.

The count of this clone is one. The genes are TRBV5-6 and TRBJ2-5, with 8 nucleotides matching TRBD2. The CDR3 covers 17 residues. Germline CDR1 reads SGHDT; CDR2 reads YYEEEE. V lost 2 bases and J lost 4; bases outside the gene matches: 13. The CDR3 nucleotides read TGTGCCAGCAGCTTAGGTGGAGCGGGAGTAAGCGGAGAGACCCAGTACTTC. Translating it yields CASSLGGAGVSGETQYF. Combining the CDR3 with reference TRBV5-6 and TRBJ2-5 gives the whole variable domain DAGVTQSPTHLIKTRGQQVTLRCSPKSGHDTVSWYQQALGQGPQFIFQYYEEEERQRGNFPDRFSGHQFPNYSSELNVNALLLGDSALYLCASSLGGAGVSGETQYFGPGTRLLVL.

This sequence joins TRBV28 and TRBJ2-5, with 9 bases that match TRBD1. Germline CDR1 is MDHEN and CDR2 is SYDVKM. This CDR3 has 15 residues. With V trimmed by 6 bases and J by 2 bases, 7 bases remained unmatched. The CDR3 DNA reads as TGTGCCAGCAGAAAACAGGGGGCCGGACAAGAGACCCAGTACTTC. Protein: CASRKQGAGQETQYF.

The V and J genes are TRBV12-5 and TRBJ2-7; D may be TRBD2 (6 bases). The V end lost 0 bases, the J end lost 7 bases, and 19 bases lay between the germline ends. The length of the CDR3 is 16 residues. In germline, CDR1 is LGHNT, CDR2 FRNRAP. The CDR3 loop is CASGLVLSSAAGEQYF. Here the CDR3 DNA reads TGTGCTAGTGGTTTGGTACTGAGTAGCGCGGCGGGGGAGCAGTACTTC.

This chain links TRBV19 with TRBJ2-1; perhaps D is TRBD1 or TRBD2 (5 bases each). V was pared by 5 bases and J by 2 bases, with 16 bases between. Germline CDR1 LNHDA, CDR2 SQIVND (reference sequence). The CDR3 totals 16 residues. The CDR3 protein is CASSSRSGTAYNEQFF. The CDR3 DNA reads as TGTGCCAGTAGTTCCCGATCCGGGACGGCCTACAATGAGCAGTTCTTC. The full variable domain, its missing parts supplied by reference TRBV19 and TRBJ2-1, is DGGITQSPKYLFRKEGQNVTLSCEQNLNHDAMYWYRQDPGQGLRLIYYSQIVNDFQKGDIAEGYSVSREKKESFPLTVTSAQKNPTAFYLCASSSRSGTAYNEQFFGPGTRLTVL.

The chain couples TRBV14 to TRBJ2-5; D uncertain. V was cut by 0 bases and J by 7 bases, with 18 bases left in between. This CDR3 is 16 amino acids long. Germline CDR1 reads SGHDN; CDR2 reads FVKESK. The CDR3 here is CASSQDSLGWKGTQYF. Written as DNA, the CDR3 is TGTGCCAGCAGCCAAGATTCTTTGGGTTGGAAAGGGACCCAGTACTTC.

The chain recombines TRBV9 with TRBJ1-6; D possibly corresponds to TRBD1 (5 bases). With 3 bases removed from V and 0 bases from J, the gap between germline ends came to 16 bases. This CDR3 comprises 18 residues. In germline, CDR1 is SGDLS, CDR2 YYNGEE. The CDR3 DNA sequence: TGTGCCAGCAGCGGCGAAGGGCAGGGTCACTCCTATAATTCACCCCTCCACTTT. Translating gives CASSGEGQGHSYNSPLHF.

The V call is TRBV10-3, the J call TRBJ2-1, with 9 bases lining up with TRBD2. The length of the CDR3 is 16 residues. The germline CDR1 and CDR2 sequences are ENHRY and SYGVKD. V gave up 7 bases and J gave up 1 base; unmatched junction bases: 8. The CDR3 protein is CAITDRAGGSYNEQFF. The CDR3 region has the DNA TGTGCCATCACCGACAGGGCGGGAGGGTCCTACAATGAGCAGTTCTTC.

The rearrangement joins TRBV27 to TRBJ2-5; 9 bases line up with TRBD1. This CDR3 is built from 16 residues. Germline loops: CDR1 MNHEY, CDR2 SMNVEV (reference sequence). The trim removed 5 bases at V and 3 bases at J, leaving 10 bases unmatched. The CDR3 bases are TGTGCCAGCAGTCCCTACCGGGACAGGGTTGAAGAGACCCAGTACTTC. Amino acids: CASSPYRDRVEETQYF.

This clone has more than one count but fewer than ten. The rearrangement uses TRBV10-3 and TRBJ1-1; 7 bases agree with TRBD1. Germline V CDR1 and CDR2: ENHRY, SYGVKD. The CDR3 spans 14 residues. Trimming took 7 bases from V and 0 from J; bases not matched to a gene: 5. CDR3 loop: CAITDRVMNTEAFF. The CDR3 DNA reads TGTGCCATCACCGACAGGGTTATGAACACTGAAGCTTTCTTT.

The V and J genes are TRBV3-1 (or the pseudogene TRBV3-2) and TRBJ2-1; TRBD2 agrees at 7 bases. CDR1 and CDR2 (germline): LGHDT, YNNKEL (reference sequence). The CDR3 runs 17 residues. The V and J ends lost 2 bases and 3 bases, in that order; junction bases with no gene match: 10. The CDR3 coding sequence is TGTGCCAGCAGCCAACACGCCGGGGGGAGAGTCTACAATGAGCAGTTCTTC. As protein: CASSQHAGGRVYNEQFF.

V and J are TRBV11-3 and TRBJ2-5; the D is unclear. There are 12 residues in the CDR3. V was shortened by 4 bases and J by 0 bases, with 3 bases between the two germline ends. Per the germline V gene, CDR1 is SGHNT and CDR2 is YENEEA. The CDR3 is CASSSDQETQYF. CDR3 in DNA: TGTGCCAGCAGCTCTGACCAAGAGACCCAGTACTTC.

The chain joins TRBV5-4 to TRBJ2-1; TRBD2 agrees at 13 bases. V was clipped by 3 bases and J by 5 bases; unmatched bases: 2. This CDR3 is built from 15 residues. The germline V gene has CDR1 SGHNT and CDR2 YYREEE (reference sequence). CDR3 amino acids: CASSSGLAGDNEQFF. CDR3 DNA: TGTGCCAGCAGCTCCGGACTAGCGGGAGACAATGAGCAGTTCTTC.

The V call is TRBV30, the J call TRBJ1-5; 7 nucleotides agree with TRBD1. Germline V gene sequence: CDR1 GTSNPN, CDR2 SVGIG (reference sequence). The CDR3 has 14 amino acids. With V trimmed by 0 bases and J by 5 bases, 4 bases remained unmatched. The CDR3 loop is CAWSVGQLDQPQHF. CDR3 coding DNA: TGTGCCTGGAGTGTGGGACAGCTAGATCAGCCCCAGCATTTT.

V usage is TRBV13 and J usage is TRBJ1-2; possibly TRBD1 for D (6 bases). The ends were cut back, 5 bases at V and 5 bases at J, with 15 bases in the middle. This CDR3 is built from 14 residues. Looked up from germline, CDR1 is PRHDT and CDR2 is FYEKMQ (reference sequence). The CDR3 region is CASSTRTGTYGYTF. The DNA of the CDR3 is TGTGCCAGCAGCACTCGAACAGGGACATATGGCTACACCTTC.

The chain recombines TRBV28 with TRBJ2-6; TRBD2 aligns across 7 bases. Per germline, CDR1 MDHEN and CDR2 SYDVKM. Trimming cost V 2 bases and J 0 bases; bases outside gene matches: 4. CDR3 size: 17 residues. The CDR3 DNA sequence: TGTGCCAGCAGTTTACGGGGAGGGAGCTCTGGGGCCAACGTCCTGACTTTC. Encoded protein: CASSLRGGSSGANVLTF. Full variable domain (remainder filled in from reference TRBV28 and TRBJ2-6): DVKVTQSSRYLVKRTGEKVFLECVQDMDHENMFWYRQDPGLGLRLIYFSYDVKMKEKGDIPEGYSVSREKKERFSLILESASTNQTSMYLCASSLRGGSSGANVLTFGAGSRLTVL.

This clone was seen only a few times. This rearrangement joins TRBV7-9 to TRBJ2-1; weak D call: TRBD2 (6 bases). V shed 4 bases and J shed 8 bases, with 15 bases lying between them. Per germline, CDR1 SEHNR and CDR2 FQNEAQ (reference sequence). The CDR3 consists of 14 residues. DNA of the CDR3: TGTGCCAGCAGCTCTAGATCGGGAGAGGATGAGCAGTTCTTC. Translated: CASSSRSGEDEQFF.